This paragraph reports one T cell receptor beta chain. The antigen remains unidentified. This record belongs to a study of shared clonotypes between healthy human individuals. Study-wide results and caveats: Few donors limited the genetic and exposure-history diversity represented. Even with large depth, rarefaction showed that sorted-subset sequencing was incomplete.

The CDR3 consists of 12 residues. Germline loops: CDR1 SEHNR, CDR2 FQNEAQ (reference sequence). Trimming removed 2 bases at V and 10 bases at J, with 10 bases between. Produced via immunoSEQ multiplex PCR; TCRdb's table is partial and in-frame only. The sample lists approximately 2,000,000 clones; 92% were seen once. Healthy and HIV-negative, the adult donors had no recent acute infections or vaccinations. Negatively enriched CD4+ T cells were divided by CD45RA into naive and memory. This clonotype originated in a man younger than 35 in good health. Some clones in this sample may be carry-over from other donors' samples. The J gene is TRBJ2-3, the V gene TRBV7-9; D is undetermined. The sample consisted of naive CD4+ T cells from PBMCs. Subset noted: CD45RA+ positively selected. CDR3 in amino acids: CASSLSSSAQYF. CDR3 nucleotide sequence: TGTGCCAGCAGCTTAAGTAGTTCTGCGCAGTATTTT.